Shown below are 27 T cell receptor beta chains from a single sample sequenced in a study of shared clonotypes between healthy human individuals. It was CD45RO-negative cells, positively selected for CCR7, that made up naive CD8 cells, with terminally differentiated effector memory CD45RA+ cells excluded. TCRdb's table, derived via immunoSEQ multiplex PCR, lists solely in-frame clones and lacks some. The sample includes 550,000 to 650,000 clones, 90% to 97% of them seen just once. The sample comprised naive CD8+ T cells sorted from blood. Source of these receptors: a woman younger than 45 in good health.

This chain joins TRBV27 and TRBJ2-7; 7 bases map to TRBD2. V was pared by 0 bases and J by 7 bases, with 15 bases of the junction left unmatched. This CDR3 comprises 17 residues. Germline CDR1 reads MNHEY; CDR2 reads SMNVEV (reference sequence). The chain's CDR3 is CASSLSSSGYPHLEQYF. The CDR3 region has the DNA TGTGCCAGCAGTTTATCGTCTAGCGGATATCCCCACCTGGAGCAGTACTTC.

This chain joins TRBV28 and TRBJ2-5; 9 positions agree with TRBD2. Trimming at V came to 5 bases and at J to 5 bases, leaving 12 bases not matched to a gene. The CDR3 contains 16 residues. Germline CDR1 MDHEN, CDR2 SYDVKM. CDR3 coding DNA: TGTGCCAGCAGTCTCGGGTCTAGCGGGATTCGGGAGACCCAGTACTTC. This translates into CASSLGSSGIRETQYF.

The CDR3 DNA reads as TGTGCCAGCAGCTTAGCAGGACAGCAAGAGACCCAGTACTTC. Amino acid sequence: CASSLAGQQETQYF. The V gene is TRBV13, the J gene TRBJ2-5; D may be TRBD1 (6 bases). The ends were cut back, 1 base at V and 2 bases at J, with 8 bases in the middle. The CDR3 covers 14 residues. Germline CDR1 PRHDT, CDR2 FYEKMQ (reference sequence).

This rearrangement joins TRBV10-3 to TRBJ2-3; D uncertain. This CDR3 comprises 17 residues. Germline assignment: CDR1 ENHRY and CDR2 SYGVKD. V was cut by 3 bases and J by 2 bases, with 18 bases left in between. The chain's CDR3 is CAISDDVAAYITDTQYF. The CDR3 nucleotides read TGTGCCATCAGTGATGATGTGGCGGCCTATATCACAGATACGCAGTATTTT.

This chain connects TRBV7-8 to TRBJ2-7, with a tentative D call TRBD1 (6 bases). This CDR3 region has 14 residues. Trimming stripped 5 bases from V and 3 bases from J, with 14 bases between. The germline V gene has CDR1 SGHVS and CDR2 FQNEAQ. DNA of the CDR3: TGTGCCAGCAGCCCTCCCGGCAGGGGCTACGAGCAGTACTTC. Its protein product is CASSPPGRGYEQYF.

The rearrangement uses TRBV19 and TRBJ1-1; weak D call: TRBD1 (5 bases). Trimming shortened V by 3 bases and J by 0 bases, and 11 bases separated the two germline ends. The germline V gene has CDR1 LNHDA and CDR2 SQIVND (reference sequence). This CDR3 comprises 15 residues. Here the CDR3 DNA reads TGTGCCAGTAGTATCGGACAAAATATGAACACTGAAGCTTTCTTT. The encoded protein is CASSIGQNMNTEAFF.

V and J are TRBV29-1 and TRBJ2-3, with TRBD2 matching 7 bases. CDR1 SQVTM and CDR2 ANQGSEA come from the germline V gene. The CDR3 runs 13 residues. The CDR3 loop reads CAGEGGSTDTQYF. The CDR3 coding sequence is TGCGCGGGAGAAGGCGGGAGCACAGATACGCAGTATTTT.

The DNA for the CDR3 is TGTGCCACCAGCGCACAGGGGACTGAAGCTTTCTTT. Translated, it gives CATSAQGTEAFF. The rearrangement joins TRBV15 to TRBJ1-1; the match to TRBD1 covers 7 bases. J was trimmed by 5 bases and V by 5 bases; bases with no gene match: 2. The CDR3 length is 12 residues. The germline V gene has CDR1 LNHNV and CDR2 YYDKDF (reference sequence). Full variable domain (remainder filled in from reference TRBV15 and TRBJ1-1): DAMVIQNPRYQVTQFGKPVTLSCSQTLNHNVMYWYQQKSSQAPKLLFHYYDKDFNNEADTPDNFQSRRPNTSFCFLDIRSPGLGDTAMYLCATSAQGTEAFFGQGTRLTVV.

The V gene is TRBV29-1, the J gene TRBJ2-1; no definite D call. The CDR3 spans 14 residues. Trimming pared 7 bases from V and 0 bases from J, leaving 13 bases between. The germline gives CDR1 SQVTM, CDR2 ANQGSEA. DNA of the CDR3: TGCAGCGCCCAACGCGCTAGCTCCTACAATGAGCAGTTCTTC. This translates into CSAQRASSYNEQFF.

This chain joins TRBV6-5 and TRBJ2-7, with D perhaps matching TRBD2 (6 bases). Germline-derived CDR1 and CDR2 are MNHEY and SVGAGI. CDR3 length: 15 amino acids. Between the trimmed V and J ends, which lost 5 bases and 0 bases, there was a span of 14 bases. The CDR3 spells CASSTPGTGSYEQYF. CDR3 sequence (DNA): TGTGCCAGCAGTACCCCCGGGACTGGCTCCTACGAGCAGTACTTC.

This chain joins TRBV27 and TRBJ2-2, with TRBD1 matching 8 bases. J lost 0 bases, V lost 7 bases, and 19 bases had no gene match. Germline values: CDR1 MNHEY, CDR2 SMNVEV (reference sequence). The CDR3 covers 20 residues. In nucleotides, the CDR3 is TGTGCCAGCACTACCTCCGACGGGACAGGTTTATTCGCGAACACCGGGGAGCTGTTTTTT. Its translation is CASTTSDGTGLFANTGELFF.

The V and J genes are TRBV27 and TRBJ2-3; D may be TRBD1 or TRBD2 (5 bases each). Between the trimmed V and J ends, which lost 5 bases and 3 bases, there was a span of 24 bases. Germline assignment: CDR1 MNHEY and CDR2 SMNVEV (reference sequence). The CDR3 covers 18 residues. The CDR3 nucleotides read TGTGCCAGCAGTAGATATACGATGTCTGGGGGATTAACAGATACGCAGTATTTT. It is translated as CASSRYTMSGGLTDTQYF.

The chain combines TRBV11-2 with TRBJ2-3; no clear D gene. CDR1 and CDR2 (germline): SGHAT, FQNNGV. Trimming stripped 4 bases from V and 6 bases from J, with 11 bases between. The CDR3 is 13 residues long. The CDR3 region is CASSSTRVDTQYF. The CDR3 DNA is TGTGCCAGCAGCTCCACCCGGGTGGATACGCAGTATTTT.

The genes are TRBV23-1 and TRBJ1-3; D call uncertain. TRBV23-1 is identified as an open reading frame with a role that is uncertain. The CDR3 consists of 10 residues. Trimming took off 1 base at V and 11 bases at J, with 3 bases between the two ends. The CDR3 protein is CASSQYPIYF. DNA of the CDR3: TGCGCCAGCAGTCAATACCCCATATATTTT.

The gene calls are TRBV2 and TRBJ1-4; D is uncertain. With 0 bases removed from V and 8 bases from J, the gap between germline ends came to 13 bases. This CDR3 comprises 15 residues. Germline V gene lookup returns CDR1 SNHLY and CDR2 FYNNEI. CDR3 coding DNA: TGTGCCAGCAGTGAAGCGCTTCTGGCCGGCGAAAAACTGTTTTTT. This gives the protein CASSEALLAGEKLFF. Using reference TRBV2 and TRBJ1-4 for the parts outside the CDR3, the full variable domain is EPEVTQTPSHQVTQMGQEVILRCVPISNHLYFYWYRQILGQKVEFLVSFYNNEISEKSEIFDDQFSVERPDGSNFTLKIRSTKLEDSAMYFCASSEALLAGEKLFFGSGTQLSVL.

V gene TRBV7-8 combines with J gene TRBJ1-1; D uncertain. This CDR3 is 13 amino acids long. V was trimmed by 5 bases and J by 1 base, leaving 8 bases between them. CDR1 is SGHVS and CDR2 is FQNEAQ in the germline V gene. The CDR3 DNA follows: TGTGCCAGCAGCCCAATGAAGAACACTGAAGCTTTCTTT. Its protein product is CASSPMKNTEAFF. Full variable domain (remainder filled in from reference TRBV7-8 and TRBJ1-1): GAGVSQSPRYKVAKRGQDVALRCDPISGHVSLFWYQQALGQGPEFLTYFQNEAQLDKSGLPSDRFFAERPEGSVSTLKIQRTQQEDSAVYLCASSPMKNTEAFFGQGTRLTVV.

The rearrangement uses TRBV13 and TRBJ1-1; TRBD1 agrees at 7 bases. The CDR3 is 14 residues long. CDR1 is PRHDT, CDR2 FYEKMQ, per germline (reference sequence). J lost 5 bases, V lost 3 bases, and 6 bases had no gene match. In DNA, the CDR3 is TGTGCCAGCAGCTTGCAGGGGGTAAGGACTGAAGCTTTCTTT. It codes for CASSLQGVRTEAFF.

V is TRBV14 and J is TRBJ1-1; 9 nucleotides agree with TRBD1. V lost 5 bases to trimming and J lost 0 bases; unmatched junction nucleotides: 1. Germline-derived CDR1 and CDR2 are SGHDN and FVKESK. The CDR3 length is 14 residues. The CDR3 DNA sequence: TGTGCCAGCAGCAGGGACAGGGTGAACACTGAAGCTTTCTTT. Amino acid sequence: CASSRDRVNTEAFF.

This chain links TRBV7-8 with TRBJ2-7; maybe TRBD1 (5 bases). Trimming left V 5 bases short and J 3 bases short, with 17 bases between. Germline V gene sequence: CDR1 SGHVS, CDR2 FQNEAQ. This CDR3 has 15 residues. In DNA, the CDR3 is TGTGCCAGCAGCCCCATGGCACAGGCGAGCTACGAGCAGTACTTC. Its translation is CASSPMAQASYEQYF.

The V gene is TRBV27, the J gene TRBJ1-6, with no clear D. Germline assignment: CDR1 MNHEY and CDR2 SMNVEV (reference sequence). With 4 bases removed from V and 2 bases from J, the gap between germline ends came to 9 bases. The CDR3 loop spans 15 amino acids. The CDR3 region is CASSSVPTYNSPLHF. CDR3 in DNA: TGTGCCAGCAGTTCAGTGCCGACCTATAATTCACCCCTCCACTTT.

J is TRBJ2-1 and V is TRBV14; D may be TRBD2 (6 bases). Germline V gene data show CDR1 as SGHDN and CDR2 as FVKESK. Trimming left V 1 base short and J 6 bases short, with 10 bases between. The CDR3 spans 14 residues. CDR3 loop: CASSQVPSANEQFF. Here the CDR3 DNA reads TGTGCCAGCAGCCAAGTCCCTAGCGCCAATGAGCAGTTCTTC.

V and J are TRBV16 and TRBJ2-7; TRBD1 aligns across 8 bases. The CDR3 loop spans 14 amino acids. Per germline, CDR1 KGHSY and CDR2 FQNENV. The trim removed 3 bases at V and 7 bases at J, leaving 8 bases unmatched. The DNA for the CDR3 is TGTGCCAGCAGCCAGCCCCAGGGGGCATGGGAGCAGTACTTC. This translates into CASSQPQGAWEQYF.

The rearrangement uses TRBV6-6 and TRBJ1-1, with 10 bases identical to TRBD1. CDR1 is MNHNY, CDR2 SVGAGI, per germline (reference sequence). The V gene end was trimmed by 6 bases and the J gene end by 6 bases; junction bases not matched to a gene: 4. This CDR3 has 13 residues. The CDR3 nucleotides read TGTGCCAGCAGGGAGACAGGGGGCCCTGAAGCTTTCTTT. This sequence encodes CASRETGGPEAFF.

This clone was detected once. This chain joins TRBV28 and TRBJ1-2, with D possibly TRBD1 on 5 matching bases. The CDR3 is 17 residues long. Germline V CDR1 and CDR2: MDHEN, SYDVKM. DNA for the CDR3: TGTACTACAGCCCGAGAGTTGAGGGTTCGGGGCGACTATGGCTACACCTTC. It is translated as CTTARELRVRGDYGYTF.

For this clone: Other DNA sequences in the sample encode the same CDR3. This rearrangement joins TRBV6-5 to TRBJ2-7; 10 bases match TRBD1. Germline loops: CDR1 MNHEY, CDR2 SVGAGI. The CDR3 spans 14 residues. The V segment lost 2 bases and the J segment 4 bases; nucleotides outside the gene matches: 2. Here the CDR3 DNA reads TGTGCCAGCAGTTACGGGACAGGGGCGTACGAGCAGTACTTC. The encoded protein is CASSYGTGAYEQYF.

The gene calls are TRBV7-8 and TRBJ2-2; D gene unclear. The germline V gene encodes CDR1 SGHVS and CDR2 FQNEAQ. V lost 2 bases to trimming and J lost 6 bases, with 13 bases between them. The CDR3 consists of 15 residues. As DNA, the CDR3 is TGTGCCAGCAGCTTATTTCTGGAGCAGGCCGGGGAGCTGTTTTTT. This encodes CASSLFLEQAGELFF. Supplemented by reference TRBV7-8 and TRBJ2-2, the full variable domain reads GAGVSQSPRYKVAKRGQDVALRCDPISGHVSLFWYQQALGQGPEFLTYFQNEAQLDKSGLPSDRFFAERPEGSVSTLKIQRTQQEDSAVYLCASSLFLEQAGELFFGEGSRLTVL.

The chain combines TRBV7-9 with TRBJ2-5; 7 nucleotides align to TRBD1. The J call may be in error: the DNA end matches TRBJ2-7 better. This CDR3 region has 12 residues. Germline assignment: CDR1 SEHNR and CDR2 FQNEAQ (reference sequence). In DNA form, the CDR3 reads TGTGCCAGCAGCCCCTACAGGGGCGAGCAGTACTTC. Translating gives CASSPYRGEQYF.